This TCR beta chain was captured in a study of T-cell reconstitution after alpha-beta-depleted transplantation in children. Preparing the TCRbeta library involved the use of unique molecular identifiers. Using its own MiXCR run on the PCR reads, TCRdb lists one record per CDR3 protein. Among fewer than 550,000 distinct CDR3 sequences listed, over 9.5% were seen once. The CDR3 extends over 11 amino acids. The germline CDR1 and CDR2 sequences are DFQATT and SNEGSKA (reference sequence). The receptor's source is a female patient aged 2-9 years who had a stem cell transplant for aplastic anemia, so the T cells may come from the graft donor. J is TRBJ2-3 and V is TRBV20-1; possibly TRBD2 for D (6 bases). The input for sequencing was PBMCs, mostly from graft donor cells, taken 180 days after TCRalphabeta/CD19-depleted stem cell transplant. DNA of the CDR3: TGCAGACTAGCTAGCACAGATACGCAGTATTTT. It encodes CRLASTDTQYF.